This T cell receptor (beta chain) was sequenced during a study of vaccination and CD4 T cells after COVID-19. Study-wide context: Stimulation used overlapping spike peptides from SARS-CoV-2, HCoV-NL63, HCoV-OC43 and HCoV-229E.

Treatment specified: approximately nine-day PBMC culture with coronavirus spike peptide pools or control peptides (ViraFEST assay). Once obtained from cultured CD4+ T cells, the DNA was sequenced using the Oncomine TCR Beta short-read assay. Via MiXCR, TCRdb re-called the PCR reads, giving one row per CDR3 protein. The sample consists of about 18,000 distinct CDR3 sequences, approximately 56% of them appearing once. The trim removed 6 bases at V and 4 bases at J, leaving 6 bases unmatched. This CDR3 has 14 residues. The germline CDR1 and CDR2 sequences are DFQATT and SNEGSKA (reference sequence). With respect to this clonotype: The antigen is not known.

V usage is TRBV20-1 and J usage is TRBJ2-1; TRBD2 aligns across 10 bases. The input for sequencing was CD4+ T cells from blood, cultured in vitro, taken before SARS-CoV-2 vaccination. The source of this sequence is a human donor who had recovered from COVID-19. This chain's CDR3 is CSAPSGRGYNEQFF. CDR3 nucleotides: TGCAGTGCACCAAGCGGGAGGGGTTACAATGAGCAGTTCTTC.